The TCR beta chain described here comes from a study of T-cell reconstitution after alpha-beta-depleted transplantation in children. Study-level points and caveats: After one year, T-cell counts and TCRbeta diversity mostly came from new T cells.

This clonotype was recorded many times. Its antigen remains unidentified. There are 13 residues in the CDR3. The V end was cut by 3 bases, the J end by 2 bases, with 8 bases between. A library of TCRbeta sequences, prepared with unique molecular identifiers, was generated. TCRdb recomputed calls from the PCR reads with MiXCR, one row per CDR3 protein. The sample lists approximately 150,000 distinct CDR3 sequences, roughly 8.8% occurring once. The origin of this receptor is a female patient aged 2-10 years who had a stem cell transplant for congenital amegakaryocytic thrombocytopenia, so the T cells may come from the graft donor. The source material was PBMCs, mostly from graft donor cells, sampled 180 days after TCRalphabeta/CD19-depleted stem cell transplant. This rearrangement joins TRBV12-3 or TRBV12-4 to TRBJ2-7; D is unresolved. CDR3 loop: CASSFLAAYEQYF. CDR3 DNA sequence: TGTGCCAGCAGTTTCTTGGCAGCCTACGAGCAGTACTTC.